This is a list of T cell receptor beta chains from one sample in a study of T cells in Graves' hyperthyroidism and ophthalmopathy. TCRdb used MiXCR to reprocess the multiplex PCR reads, holding one entry per CDR3 protein. The table lists 450,000 to 500,000 distinct CDR3 sequences, 22% of them singletons. Sequencing was performed on blood. These receptors came from a woman between 65 and 79 years old with Graves' ophthalmopathy. The CDR3 runs from the conserved cysteine through the conserved F or W. A D gene is named only where the DNA matches it firmly. Only some rows state a clone size, as once, few, many or a class for expanded clones.

j_gene | d_gene | v_gene | abundance | CDR3nt | CDR3aa
TRBJ2-2 | TRBD2 | TRBV2 | NA | TGTGCCAGCAGTCCAGGACTAGCGGGAGGGCCAAGCACCGGGGAGCTGTTTTTT | CASSPGLAGGPSTGELFF
TRBJ2-1 | TRBD1 | TRBV4-1 | NA | TGCGCCAGCAGCCATCAACCGGGACAGGGGGATGAGCAGTTCTTC | CASSHQPGQGDEQFF
TRBJ1-1 | NA | TRBV4-3 | few | TGCGCCAGCACCTTCACCTCGGGGGGGAACACTGAAGCTTTCTTT | CASTFTSGGNTEAFF
TRBJ1-2 | NA | TRBV28 | few | TGTGCCAGCAGTTTCCCGGCGGGGACCCCCTATGGCTACACCTTC | CASSFPAGTPYGYTF
TRBJ1-2 | NA | TRBV7-2 | many | TGTGCCAGCAGCTTGAGGGAGGGCTACACCTTC | CASSLREGYTF
TRBJ1-1 | NA | TRBV20-1 | NA | TGCAGTGCTAGAGATATATTGGACACTGAAGCTTTCTTT | CSARDILDTEAFF
TRBJ2-7 | NA | TRBV9 | NA | TGTGCCAGCAGCGTAGAAGTGGGTCCCTACGAGCAGTACTTC | CASSVEVGPYEQYF
TRBJ2-1 | NA | TRBV3-1 | many | TGTGCCAGCAGCCAAGACGGCGGTCCGAATGAGCAGTTCTTC | CASSQDGGPNEQFF
TRBJ2-1 | TRBD2 | TRBV14 | NA | TGTGCCAGCAGCCAAGGGACTAGCGGGGGTATCAGCTCCTACAATGAGCAGTTCTTC | CASSQGTSGGISSYNEQFF
TRBJ1-1 | NA | TRBV27 | few | TGTGCCAGCAGTTTGTCCAGGCTAAATGAAGCTTTCTTT | CASSLSRLNEAFF
TRBJ2-6 | NA | TRBV20-1 | few | TGCAGTGCTTTGGAAAGCTCTGGGGCCAACGTCCTGACTTTC | CSALESSGANVLTF
TRBJ2-3 | NA | TRBV29-1 | NA | TGCAGCGTTGGTAAAGGAAACCACGGCACAGATACGCAGTATTTT | CSVGKGNHGTDTQYF
TRBJ2-1 | TRBD2 | TRBV10-3 | few | TGTGCCATCAGTTTGACTAGCGGGAGTTACAATGAGCAGTTCTTC | CAISLTSGSYNEQFF
TRBJ2-7 | TRBD2 | TRBV20-1 | NA | TGCAGTGCGTCTAATCCTAGCGGGGGTTTCTCCTACGAGCAGTACTTC | CSASNPSGGFSYEQYF
TRBJ2-7 | TRBD1 | TRBV7-7 | NA | TGTGCTAGCAGCACCGGACAGGGGGCCCCCTACGAGCAGTACTTC | CASSTGQGAPYEQYF
TRBJ2-2 | TRBD1 | TRBV7-2 | NA | TGTGCCAGCAGCGTCAGACAGGGGTACACCGGGGAGCTGTTTTTT | CASSVRQGYTGELFF
TRBJ2-1 | TRBD2 | TRBV3-1 | few | TGTGCCAGCAGCCAAACCCAGCGGGATGGAGATGAGCAGTTCTTC | CASSQTQRDGDEQFF
TRBJ1-5 | NA | TRBV20-1 | NA | TGCAGTGCTCGGTTGGGGTCAGATAGCAATCAGCCCCAGCATTTT | CSARLGSDSNQPQHF
TRBJ2-1 | TRBD1 | TRBV6-1 | NA | TGTGCCAGCAGTACTACCAGGACAGGGGGCACAAGCGAGCAGTTCTTC | CASSTTRTGGTSEQFF
TRBJ2-1 | NA | TRBV7-2 | many | TGTGCCAGCAGCTTAGGAGGGTATGAGCAGTTCTTC | CASSLGGYEQFF
TRBJ1-6 | NA | TRBV12-3/TRBV12-4 | NA | TGTGCCAGCAGTTTTAGGGGTAAAGGTTCACCCCTCCACTTT | CASSFRGKGSPLHF
TRBJ1-4 | NA | TRBV7-9 | few | TGTGCCAGCAGCTCCGTCCACAGGGAAGGAGAAAAACTGTTTTTT | CASSSVHREGEKLFF
TRBJ2-5 | NA | TRBV15 | NA | TGTGCCACCAGCAGAGAAGGTAGCGTCGAGACCCAGTACTTC | CATSREGSVETQYF